Sequencing of this T cell receptor beta chain was carried out in a study of T cell repertoires in cytomegalovirus infection. The germline V gene has CDR1 SGHTS and CDR2 YDEGEE. The CDR3 length is 16 residues. The trim removed 4 bases at V and 6 bases at J, leaving 11 bases unmatched. This clonotype showed up just a few times. Its specificity is unknown. Using its own MiXCR run on the reads, TCRdb lists one record per CDR3 protein. The sample gives some 920,000 distinct CDR3 sequences, more than 25% of which show up once; 11% to 15% is in the top ten. The chain uses TRBV5-8 and TRBJ2-1; 9 bases match TRBD1. Sequenced here: cultured CD8+ T cells from PBMCs, sampled from culture after CMV antigen stimulation. This TCR came from a human donor in good health (CMV status not recorded). Some clones in this sample may be carry-over from other donors' samples. The CDR3 reads CASSPKPGQGSNEQFF. DNA for the CDR3: TGTGCCAGCAGCCCCAAACCGGGACAGGGCTCCAATGAGCAGTTCTTC.